This entry lists 21 T cell receptor gamma chains sequenced from one sample in a study of Vδ1+ human thymocytes. Study-level points and caveats: Highly polyclonal TRG and TRD repertoires with Gaussian CDR3 length distributions appeared in thymus.

The template was reverse-transcribed extracted RNA. CDR3 amplicons came from multiplex PCR with pooled V-gene forward and constant-region reverse primers. TCRdb redid clone calling on the multiplex PCR reads using CATT. The table lists about 27,000 gamma-chain clones, 15% to 25% of them singletons, with less than 2% in the top ten. These TCRs are of unknown antigen specificity. The sequencing sample was made of Vdelta1+ gamma-delta thymocytes from the thymus. Documented subset: FACS-sorted CD3+ TCRalphabeta- TCRVdelta1+ TCRVdelta2- thymocytes. The origin of the receptors is a boy younger than two who had congenital heart surgery.

This clone occurred a few times. The same CDR3 arises from other DNA sequences in this sample as well. The V and J genes are TRGV9 and TRGJ1 or TRGJ2. With V trimmed by 2 bases and J by 7 bases, 2 bases remained unmatched. The germline V gene encodes CDR1 GITISATS and CDR2 ISYDGTV (reference sequence). There are 11 residues in the CDR3. The CDR3 loop reads CALWEAYKKLF. The CDR3 DNA reads as TGTGCCTTGTGGGAGGCGTATAAGAAACTCTTT.

This clone was picked up a small number of times. This could be a read error, since a much larger clone is one nucleotide away. The sample carries other DNA sequences with the same CDR3. The rearrangement uses TRGV4 and TRGJ1 or TRGJ2. Trimming removed 1 base from V and 3 bases from J; junction bases left unmatched: 3. The CDR3 consists of 13 residues. CDR1 is EGSTGY, CDR2 YDSYTSSV, per germline. The CDR3 here is CATWDGTYYKKLF. CDR3 in DNA: TGTGCCACCTGGGATGGAACTTATTATAAGAAACTCTTT.

This clone is medium-sized in the sample. The sample holds other DNA sequences that translate to the same CDR3. The chain recombines TRGV4 with TRGJ1 or TRGJ2. This CDR3 has 12 amino acids. V shed 0 bases, J shed 5 bases, and the junction held 1 base outside the gene matches. Germline assignment: CDR1 EGSTGY and CDR2 YDSYTSSV. CDR3 protein: CATWDGDYKKLF. CDR3 sequence (DNA): TGTGCCACCTGGGATGGGGATTATAAGAAACTCTTT.

This clone was recorded a few times. The V gene is TRGV9, the J gene TRGJ1 or TRGJ2. The CDR3 consists of 13 residues. Germline CDR1 and CDR2: GITISATS and ISYDGTV (reference sequence). V gave up 6 bases and J gave up 3 bases; unmatched junction bases: 8. The CDR3 here is CALWPQLYYKKLF. CDR3 bases: TGTGCCTTGTGGCCCCAACTTTATTATAAGAAACTCTTT.

This clone is deemed medium-sized. The same CDR3 can be traced to other DNA sequences in this sample. This chain uses TRGV5 with TRGJ1 or TRGJ2. The V and J ends lost 1 base and 4 bases, in that order; junction bases with no gene match: 1. The CDR3 contains 12 residues. Germline CDR1 reads VINAFY; CDR2 reads YDVSNSKD. CDR3 bases: TGTGCCACCTGGGACAGCTATTATAAGAAACTCTTT. Encoded protein: CATWDSYYKKLF.

There are a few counts of this clone. The J gene is TRGJ1 or TRGJ2, the V gene TRGV8. Per the germline V gene, CDR1 is VENAVY and CDR2 is YDSYNSRV. The CDR3 spans 11 residues. V shed 4 bases and J 11 bases; nucleotides not matched to a gene: 8. The DNA of the CDR3 is TGTGCCACCTGGGAGCGGGACGAGAAACTCTTT. This codes for CATWERDEKLF.

This clone was observed a handful of times. The gene calls are TRGV8 and TRGJ1 or TRGJ2. CDR1 and CDR2 from the germline V gene are VENAVY and YDSYNSRV. J lost 4 bases, V lost 4 bases, and 4 bases had no gene match. The CDR3 totals 12 residues. Written as DNA, the CDR3 is TGTGCCACCTGGGAAGTCTATTATAAGAAACTCTTT. It yields the protein CATWEVYYKKLF.

This clone was observed a handful of times. This chain connects TRGV2 to TRGJ1 or TRGJ2. This CDR3 has 12 amino acids. From germline, CDR1 is EGSNGY and CDR2 YDSYNSKV. Trimming removed 4 bases from V and 7 bases from J; junction bases left unmatched: 7. The CDR3 DNA reads TGTGCCACCTGGGAGATTCACTATAAGAAACTCTTT. Protein product: CATWEIHYKKLF.

The chain combines TRGV3 with TRGJ1 or TRGJ2. Germline V gene lookup returns CDR1 VTNTFY and CDR2 YDVSTARD (reference sequence). The length of the CDR3 is 12 residues. The V segment lost 2 bases and the J segment 5 bases; nucleotides outside the gene matches: 3. The CDR3 DNA is TGTGCCACCTGGGACATCCATTATAAGAAACTCTTT. It yields the protein CATWDIHYKKLF.

This clone was counted between two and nine times. This chain uses TRGV9 with TRGJ1 or TRGJ2. V lost 2 bases, J lost 2 bases, and 6 bases stayed unmatched. The CDR3 is 14 amino acids. Germline V CDR1 and CDR2: GITISATS, ISYDGTV (reference sequence). CDR3 protein: CALWEATDYYKKLF. In nucleotides, the CDR3 is TGTGCCTTGTGGGAGGCCACCGATTATTATAAGAAACTCTTT.

The J gene is TRGJ1 or TRGJ2, the V gene TRGV9. The V segment lost 3 bases and the J segment 3 bases; nucleotides outside the gene matches: 8. Germline loops: CDR1 GITISATS, CDR2 ISYDGTV (reference sequence). The CDR3 runs to 14 residues. CDR3 nucleotide sequence: TGTGCCTTGTGGGAGTCGCGCCTTTATTATAAGAAACTCTTT. Its translation: CALWESRLYYKKLF.

This clone was observed a few times. The rearrangement joins TRGV5 to TRGJ1 or TRGJ2. Per germline, CDR1 VINAFY and CDR2 YDVSNSKD. The V segment lost 6 bases and the J segment 11 bases; nucleotides outside the gene matches: 10. CDR3 length: 11 amino acids. The CDR3 loop reads CATWLGLEKLF. The DNA of the CDR3 is TGTGCCACCTGGCTTGGGCTCGAGAAACTCTTT.

As concerns this clone: Other nucleotide sequences in the sample specify the same CDR3. The chain carries TRGV4 and TRGJ1 or TRGJ2. CDR1 EGSTGY and CDR2 YDSYTSSV come from the germline V gene. The CDR3 is 13 amino acids. V gave up 0 bases and J gave up 6 bases; unmatched junction bases: 5. The CDR3 reads CATWDGPCYKKLF. The DNA for the CDR3 is TGTGCCACCTGGGATGGGCCTTGTTATAAGAAACTCTTT.

This chain links TRGV3 with TRGJ1 or TRGJ2. CDR3 length equals 12 residues. The germline V gene encodes CDR1 VTNTFY and CDR2 YDVSTARD (reference sequence). J lost 5 bases, V lost 3 bases, and 4 bases had no gene match. CDR3 protein: CATWDWNYKKLF. Here the CDR3 DNA reads TGTGCCACCTGGGACTGGAATTATAAGAAACTCTTT.

The chain has TRGV4 and TRGJ1 or TRGJ2. J was trimmed by 16 bases and V by 3 bases; bases with no gene match: 6. Germline V gives CDR1 EGSTGY, CDR2 YDSYTSSV. This CDR3 comprises 9 residues. The CDR3 sequence is CATWDYLLF. CDR3 coding DNA: TGTGCCACCTGGGATTATTTGCTCTTT.

This clone was seen only a few times. The genes are TRGV8 and TRGJ1 or TRGJ2. The CDR3 has 14 amino acids. With 2 bases clipped from V and 2 bases from J, the junction kept 6 bases outside the gene matches. Looked up from germline, CDR1 is VENAVY and CDR2 is YDSYNSRV. CDR3 bases: TGTGCCACCTGGGATAAGGAGGATTATTATAAGAAACTCTTT. Translated: CATWDKEDYYKKLF.

This clone was seen more than once but under ten times. This chain joins TRGV5 and TRGJP1. The CDR3 has 12 residues. The J segment lost 13 bases and the V segment lost 0 bases, leaving 5 bases of the junction unmatched. CDR1 and CDR2 (germline): VINAFY, YDVSNSKD. The CDR3 sequence: CATWDRLTFKIF. The CDR3 region has the DNA TGTGCCACCTGGGACAGGCTTACGTTCAAGATATTT.

By share of the sample, this clone is medium-sized. The genes are TRGV3 and TRGJ1 or TRGJ2. J was trimmed by 3 bases and V by 2 bases; bases with no gene match: 1. The CDR3 covers 12 residues. The V gene's germline CDR1 is VTNTFY and CDR2 YDVSTARD (reference sequence). The CDR3 spells CATWDIYYKKLF. CDR3 nucleotides: TGTGCCACCTGGGACATTTATTATAAGAAACTCTTT.

This clone was detected once. The V call is TRGV9, the J call TRGJP. Germline V lookup: CDR1 GITISATS, CDR2 ISYDGTV (reference sequence). The V and J ends lost 3 bases and 7 bases, in that order; junction bases with no gene match: 9. The CDR3 covers 17 residues. CDR3: CALWERKWELGKKIKVF. The CDR3, as DNA: TGTGCCTTGTGGGAGCGCAAGTGGGAGTTGGGCAAAAAAATCAAGGTATTT.

The chain employs TRGV2 and TRGJ1 or TRGJ2. Germline loops: CDR1 EGSNGY, CDR2 YDSYNSKV. With 0 bases clipped from V and 10 bases from J, the junction kept 12 bases outside the gene matches. This CDR3 is 14 amino acids long. In DNA form, the CDR3 reads TGTGCCACCTGGGACGGGCTTAACGGGGCAAAGAAACTCTTT. Translating gives CATWDGLNGAKKLF.

The chain joins TRGV8 to TRGJ1 or TRGJ2. Germline lookup yields CDR1 VENAVY and CDR2 YDSYNSRV. The CDR3 spans 15 residues. With V trimmed by 2 bases and J by 5 bases, 12 bases remained unmatched. CDR3 protein: CATWDNLTGDYKKLF. Written as DNA, the CDR3 is TGTGCCACCTGGGATAATCTAACAGGAGATTATAAGAAACTCTTT.